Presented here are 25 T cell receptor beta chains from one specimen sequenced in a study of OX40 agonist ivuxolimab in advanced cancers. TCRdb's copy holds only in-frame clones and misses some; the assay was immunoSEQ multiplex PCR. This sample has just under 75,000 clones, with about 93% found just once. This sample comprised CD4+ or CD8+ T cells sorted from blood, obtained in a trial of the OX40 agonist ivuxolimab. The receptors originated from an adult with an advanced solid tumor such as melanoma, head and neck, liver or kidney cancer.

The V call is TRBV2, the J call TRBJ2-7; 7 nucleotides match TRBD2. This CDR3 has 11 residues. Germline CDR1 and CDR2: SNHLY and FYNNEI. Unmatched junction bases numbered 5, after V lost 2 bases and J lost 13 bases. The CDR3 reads CASSETSVNYF. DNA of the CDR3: TGTGCCAGCAGTGAAACTAGCGTTAATTACTTC.

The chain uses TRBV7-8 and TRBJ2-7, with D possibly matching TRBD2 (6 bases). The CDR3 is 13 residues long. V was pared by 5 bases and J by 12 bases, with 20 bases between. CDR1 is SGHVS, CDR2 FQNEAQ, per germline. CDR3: CASSSGRGYGLYF. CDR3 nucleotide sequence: TGTGCCAGCAGCAGCGGACGGGGGTACGGTTTGTACTTC.

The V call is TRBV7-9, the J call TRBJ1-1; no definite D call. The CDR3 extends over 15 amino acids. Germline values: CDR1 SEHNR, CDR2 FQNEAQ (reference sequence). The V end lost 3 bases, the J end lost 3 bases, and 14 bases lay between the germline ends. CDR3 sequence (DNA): TGTGCCAGCAGCTTCCGGTCCGGGAGCCACACTGAAGCTTTCTTT. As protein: CASSFRSGSHTEAFF.

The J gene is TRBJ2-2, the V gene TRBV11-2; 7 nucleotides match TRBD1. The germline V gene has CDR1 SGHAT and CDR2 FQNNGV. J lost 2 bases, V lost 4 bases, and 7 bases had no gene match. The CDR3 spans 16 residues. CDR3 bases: TGTGCCAGCAGCTCGGTGGGGACAGACAACACCGGGGAGCTGTTTTTT. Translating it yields CASSSVGTDNTGELFF.

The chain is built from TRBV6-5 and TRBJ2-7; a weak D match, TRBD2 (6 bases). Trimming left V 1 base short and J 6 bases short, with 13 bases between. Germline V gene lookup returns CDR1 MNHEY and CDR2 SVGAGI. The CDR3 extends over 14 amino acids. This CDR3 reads CASSYCEGGCEQYF. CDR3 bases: TGTGCCAGCAGTTACTGCGAGGGAGGTTGCGAGCAGTACTTC.

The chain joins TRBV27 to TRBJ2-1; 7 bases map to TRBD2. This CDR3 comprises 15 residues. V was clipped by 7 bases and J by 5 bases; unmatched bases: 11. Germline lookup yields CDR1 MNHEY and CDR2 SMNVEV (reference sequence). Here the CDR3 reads CASISGSSAHNEQFF. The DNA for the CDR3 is TGTGCCAGCATTAGCGGGTCTAGCGCGCACAATGAGCAGTTCTTC.

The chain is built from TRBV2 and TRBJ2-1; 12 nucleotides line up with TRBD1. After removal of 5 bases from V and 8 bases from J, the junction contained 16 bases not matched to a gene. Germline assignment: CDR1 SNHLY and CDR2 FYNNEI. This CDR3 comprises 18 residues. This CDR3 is CASSSLTTGTGGSDEQFF. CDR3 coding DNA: TGTGCCAGCAGTTCTCTTACTACTGGGACAGGGGGCTCCGATGAGCAGTTCTTC.

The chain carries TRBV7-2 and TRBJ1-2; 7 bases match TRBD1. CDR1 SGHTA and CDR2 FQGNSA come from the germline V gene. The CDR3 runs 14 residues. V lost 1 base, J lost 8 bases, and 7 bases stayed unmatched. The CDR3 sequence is CASSLVGRGSGYTF. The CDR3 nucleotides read TGTGCCAGCAGCTTAGTGGGCAGGGGGTCCGGCTACACCTTC.

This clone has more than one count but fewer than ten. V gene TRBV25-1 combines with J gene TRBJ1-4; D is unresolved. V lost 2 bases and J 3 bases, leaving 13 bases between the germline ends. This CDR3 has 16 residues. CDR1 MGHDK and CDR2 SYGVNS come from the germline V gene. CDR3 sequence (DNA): TGTGCCAGCAGTGAAGGATATGGCCAGGCTAATGAAAAACTGTTTTTT. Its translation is CASSEGYGQANEKLFF.

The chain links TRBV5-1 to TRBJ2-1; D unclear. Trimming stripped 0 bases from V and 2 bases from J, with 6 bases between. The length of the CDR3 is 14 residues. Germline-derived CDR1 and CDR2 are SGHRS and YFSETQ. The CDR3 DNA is TGCGCCAGCAGCTTGGCTGGCCCCTACAATGAGCAGTTCTTC. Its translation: CASSLAGPYNEQFF.

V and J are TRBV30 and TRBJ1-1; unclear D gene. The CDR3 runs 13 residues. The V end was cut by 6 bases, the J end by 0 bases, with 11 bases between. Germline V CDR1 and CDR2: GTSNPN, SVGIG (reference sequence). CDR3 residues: CACYVTLNTEAFF. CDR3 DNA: TGTGCCTGTTACGTGACCCTGAACACTGAAGCTTTCTTT.

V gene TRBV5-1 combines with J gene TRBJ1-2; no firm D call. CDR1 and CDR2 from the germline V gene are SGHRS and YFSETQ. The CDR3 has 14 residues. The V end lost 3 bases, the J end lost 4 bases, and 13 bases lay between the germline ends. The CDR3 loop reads CASSSDGLSYGYTF. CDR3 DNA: TGCGCCAGCAGCTCTGATGGGTTAAGCTATGGCTACACCTTC.

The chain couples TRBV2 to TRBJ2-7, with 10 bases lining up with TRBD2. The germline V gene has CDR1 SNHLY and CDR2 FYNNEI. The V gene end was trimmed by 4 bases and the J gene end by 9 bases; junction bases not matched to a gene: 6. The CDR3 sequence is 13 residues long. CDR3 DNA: TGTGCCAGCAGTGGATCAGTAGCGGGAGGGCAGTACTTC. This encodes CASSGSVAGGQYF.

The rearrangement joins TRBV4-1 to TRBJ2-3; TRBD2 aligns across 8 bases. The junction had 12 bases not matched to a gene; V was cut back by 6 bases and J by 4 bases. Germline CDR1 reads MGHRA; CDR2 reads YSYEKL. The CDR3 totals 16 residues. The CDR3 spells CASRVSSGSGADTQYF. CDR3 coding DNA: TGCGCCAGCAGGGTTTCAAGCGGGAGTGGGGCAGATACGCAGTATTTT.

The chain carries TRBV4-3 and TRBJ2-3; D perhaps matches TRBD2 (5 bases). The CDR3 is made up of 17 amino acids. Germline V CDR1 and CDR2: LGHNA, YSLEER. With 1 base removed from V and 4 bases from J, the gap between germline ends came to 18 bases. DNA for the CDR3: TGCGCCAGCAGCCAAGTGCTGGGTGGGAGATCGTCAGATACGCAGTATTTT. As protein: CASSQVLGGRSSDTQYF.

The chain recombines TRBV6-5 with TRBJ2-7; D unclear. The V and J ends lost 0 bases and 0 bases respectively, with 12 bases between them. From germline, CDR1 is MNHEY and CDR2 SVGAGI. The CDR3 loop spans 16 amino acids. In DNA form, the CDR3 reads TGTGCCAGCAGTTACTCGATATCCGGTAGCTCCTACGAGCAGTACTTC. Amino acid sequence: CASSYSISGSSYEQYF.

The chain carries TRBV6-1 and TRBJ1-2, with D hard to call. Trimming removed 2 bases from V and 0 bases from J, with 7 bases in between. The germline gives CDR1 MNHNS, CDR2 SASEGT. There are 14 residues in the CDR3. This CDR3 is CASSESGTNYGYTF. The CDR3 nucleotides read TGTGCCAGCAGTGAAAGCGGAACTAACTATGGCTACACCTTC.

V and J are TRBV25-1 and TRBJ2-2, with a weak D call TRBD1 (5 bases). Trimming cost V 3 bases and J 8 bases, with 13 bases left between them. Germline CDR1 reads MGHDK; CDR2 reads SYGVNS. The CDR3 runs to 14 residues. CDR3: CASSERQIAGELFF. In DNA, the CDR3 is TGTGCCAGCAGTGAGAGACAGATTGCGGGGGAGCTGTTTTTT.

The CDR3 spells CASSEIGPWGGNTF. The DNA of the CDR3 is TGTGCCAGCAGTGAAATAGGTCCTTGGGGGGGGAACACCTTC. The V call is TRBV6-1, the J call TRBJ1-2; D possibly corresponds to TRBD1 (5 bases). V dropped 2 bases and J dropped 12 bases, with 19 bases sitting between them. CDR3 size: 14 residues. Germline V lookup: CDR1 MNHNS, CDR2 SASEGT.

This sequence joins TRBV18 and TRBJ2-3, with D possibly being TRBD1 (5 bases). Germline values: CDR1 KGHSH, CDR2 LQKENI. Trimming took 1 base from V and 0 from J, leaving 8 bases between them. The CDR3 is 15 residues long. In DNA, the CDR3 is TGTGCCAGCTCACCACTCAGGGTTAGCACAGATACGCAGTATTTT. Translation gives CASSPLRVSTDTQYF.

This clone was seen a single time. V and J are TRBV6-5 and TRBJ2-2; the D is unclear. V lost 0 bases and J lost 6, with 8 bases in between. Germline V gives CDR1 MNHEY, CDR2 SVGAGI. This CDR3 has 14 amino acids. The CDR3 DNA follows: TGTGCCAGCAGTTACTCTGGCCTTCCCGGGGAGCTGTTTTTT. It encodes CASSYSGLPGELFF.

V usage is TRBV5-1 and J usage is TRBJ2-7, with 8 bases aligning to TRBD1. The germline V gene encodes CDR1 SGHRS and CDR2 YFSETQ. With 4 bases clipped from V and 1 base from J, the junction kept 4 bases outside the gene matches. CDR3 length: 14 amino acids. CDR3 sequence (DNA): TGCGCCAGCAGCGGAGGACAGGGTTCCTACGAGCAGTACTTC. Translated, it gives CASSGGQGSYEQYF.

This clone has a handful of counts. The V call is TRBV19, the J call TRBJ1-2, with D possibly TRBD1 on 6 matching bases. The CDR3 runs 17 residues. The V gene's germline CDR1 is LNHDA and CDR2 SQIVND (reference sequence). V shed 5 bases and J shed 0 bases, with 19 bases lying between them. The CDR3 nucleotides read TGTGCCAGTAGTCCCGAGGGGGTAAGGGGAACTAACTATGGCTACACCTTC. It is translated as CASSPEGVRGTNYGYTF.

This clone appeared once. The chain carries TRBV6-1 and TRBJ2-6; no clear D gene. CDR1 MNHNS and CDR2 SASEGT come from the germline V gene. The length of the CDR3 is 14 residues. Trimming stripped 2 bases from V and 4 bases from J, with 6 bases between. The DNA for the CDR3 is TGTGCCAGCAGTGAAAGGGCGGGGGCCAACGTCCTGACTTTC. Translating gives CASSERAGANVLTF.

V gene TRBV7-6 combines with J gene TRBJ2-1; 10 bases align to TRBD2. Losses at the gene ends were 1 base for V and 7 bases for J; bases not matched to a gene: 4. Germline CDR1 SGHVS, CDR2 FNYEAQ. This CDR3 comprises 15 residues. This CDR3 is CASSLVASGSNEQFF. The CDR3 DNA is TGTGCCAGCAGCTTAGTGGCTAGCGGGAGTAATGAGCAGTTCTTC.